Included here is one T cell receptor (beta chain) sequence, with context. Its antigen is currently not known. No quality values exist for individual bases; no much larger clone is one base distant. V loses 5 bases of germline sequence and J loses 7 bases, and the interval between the two ends is 14 bases. There are 13 amino acids in the CDR3, from cysteine to phenylalanine inclusive. CDR3 DNA is the only sequence kept; it has 39 bases, read in frame from the first base. The data belong to a study of blood T cell repertoires in COVID-19 (dated by TCRdb to the early 2020s). Regarding the research as a whole: Collaborator samples came from the United States, Italy and Spain and covered acute and convalescent phases of COVID-19. Subjects who had been exposed to COVID-19, were actively infected with it, or had recovered from it provided the deeply sampled blood TCRbeta repertoires that made up the dataset. The repertoires were released in a freely available public database intended as a resource for research on the immune response to SARS-CoV-2. Where available, HLA class I and class II types were taken from metadata supplied by the sample provider and were not determined by assay-based typing. Sample metadata almost always included a de-identified subject ID, COVID-19 status, age in years and sex. The prospective study material was composed of cDNA or gDNA derived from T cells, B-cell-depleted T cells, or PBMCs. The samples were drawn from two sources: the first 160 participants of the ongoing ImmuneRACE study, and about 1,300 subjects contributed by 6 global collaborators.

TCRbeta CDR3 regions were amplified from genomic DNA by means of the immunoSEQ Assay, a bias-controlled multiplex PCR. Under the source paper's analysis protocol: Within the assay, amplification of reference gene primers was used to estimate how many nucleated cells each sample contained. To quantify the absolute abundance of each unique TCRbeta CDR3 rearrangement, sequence reads were collapsed and filtered. For each sample, productive Simpson clonality was calculated as the square root of Simpson's diversity index over productive rearrangements. Drawn from immuneACCESS, this table holds only the in-frame rearrangements with V and J called that TCRdb kept. Clones are partly lost; checked studies trace under half to an unresolved V gene and leave the rest unexplained. That table is the source of V, J and clone size, and D and trimming were worked out from the DNA. This sample gives some 230,000 clones in total; approximately 78% of them show up just once. The ten top clones hold around 8% of the sample.

General study outcomes and caveats: The amount of clinical and demographic metadata varied by source and participant and was provided uncurated.

In Seattle, one collaborating source enrolled patients while the infection was active and tracked those patients longitudinally over the course of disease. Each collaborating institution followed its own protocols to collect whole blood in K2EDTA tubes. For TCRbeta analysis, collaborators shipped samples as frozen whole blood, isolated PBMCs, or DNA extracted from either of those sample types. Sequenced: peripheral blood. The sequence is built from TRBV12-3 or TRBV12-4 and TRBJ1-2, with no confident D gene call. This clonotype was sampled from a woman of 80 years or more with COVID-19, enrolled during active disease. The CDR3 has the sequence CASSPRRGGGYTF. Read as DNA, the sequence is TGTGCCAGCAGTCCGCGACGAGGTGGTGGCTACACCTTC.